These 18 T cell receptor beta chains were all obtained from the same sample, sequenced in a study of follicular helper T cells after annual influenza vaccination. The sample's time point: 2015-2016 season, pre-vaccination. Sequencing was performed with immunoSEQ multiplex PCR; in TCRdb, only in-frame clones are kept and a portion is missing. The profile shows more than 9,500 clones, roughly 80% of them singletons. The source was CXCR5+ CD38- circulating T follicular helper cells from blood, collected on the day of influenza vaccination. Subset meaning: circulating Tfh, non-naive CD4+CXCR5+PD-1+ (ICOS+CD38+ or ICOS-CD38-). The source of these receptors is an adult who received the influenza vaccine.

This sequence joins TRBV11-2 and TRBJ2-3; no firm D call. The V and J ends lost 2 bases and 10 bases respectively, with 7 bases between them. Germline V lookup: CDR1 SGHAT, CDR2 FQNNGV. The CDR3 consists of 11 residues. The CDR3 sequence is CASSLYLAQYF. CDR3 coding DNA: TGTGCCAGCAGCTTATATCTCGCGCAGTATTTT.

This clone was recorded a few times. The V gene is TRBV11-2, the J gene TRBJ1-6; D gene uncertain. This CDR3 contains 11 residues. Trimming took off 5 bases at V and 10 bases at J, with 6 bases between the two ends. Germline loops: CDR1 SGHAT, CDR2 FQNNGV. In nucleotides, the CDR3 is TGTGCCAGCAGCCTCCAATCACCCCTCCACTTT. Its translation: CASSLQSPLHF.

The chain is built from TRBV7-9 and TRBJ1-6; D ambiguous. V dropped 2 bases and J dropped 10 bases, with 12 bases sitting between them. This CDR3 comprises 14 residues. From germline, CDR1 is SEHNR and CDR2 FQNEAQ (reference sequence). The DNA for the CDR3 is TGTGCCAGCAGCTTAAATTCGGTGGAATCACCCCTCCACTTT. It is translated as CASSLNSVESPLHF.

This chain joins TRBV7-2 and TRBJ1-3, with D tentatively TRBD1 (5 bases). V was clipped by 3 bases and J by 2 bases, with 8 bases between them. CDR1 is SGHTA, CDR2 FQGNSA, per germline. CDR3 length: 14 amino acids. The CDR3 sequence: CASSLGLTGNTIYF. CDR3 DNA sequence: TGTGCCAGCAGCTTGGGACTTACTGGAAACACCATATATTTT.

This clone was seen a handful of times. This chain uses TRBV11-2 with TRBJ2-7, with TRBD2 as a possible D gene (7 bases). The CDR3 totals 15 residues. Trimming cost V 1 base and J 3 bases, with 13 bases left between them. CDR1 SGHAT and CDR2 FQNNGV come from the germline V gene. The CDR3 here is CASSLVGGLGYEQYF. CDR3 DNA: TGTGCCAGCAGCTTAGTCGGGGGGCTCGGCTACGAGCAGTACTTC.

This clone occurred once. The gene calls are TRBV28 and TRBJ1-4, with 9 nucleotides matching TRBD1. The CDR3 consists of 15 residues. The V gene's germline CDR1 is MDHEN and CDR2 SYDVKM. Trimming cost V 3 bases and J 4 bases; bases outside gene matches: 3. CDR3 in amino acids: CASSFSGQGNEKLFF. CDR3 bases: TGTGCCAGCAGTTTCTCGGGACAGGGTAATGAAAAACTGTTTTTT. Full variable domain (missing parts from reference TRBV28 and TRBJ1-4): DVKVTQSSRYLVKRTGEKVFLECVQDMDHENMFWYRQDPGLGLRLIYFSYDVKMKEKGDIPEGYSVSREKKERFSLILESASTNQTSMYLCASSFSGQGNEKLFFGSGTQLSVL.

J is TRBJ2-7 and V is TRBV28; 7 positions agree with TRBD1. The germline gives CDR1 MDHEN, CDR2 SYDVKM. V shed 7 bases, J shed 4 bases, and the junction held 10 bases outside the gene matches. The CDR3 has 14 residues. CDR3 in amino acids: CASTINQGEYEQYF. CDR3 sequence (DNA): TGTGCCAGCACGATTAATCAGGGGGAGTACGAGCAGTACTTC.

The chain employs TRBV6-1 and TRBJ1-2; the match to TRBD1 covers 8 bases. The germline CDR1 and CDR2 sequences are MNHNS and SASEGT. The ends lost 11 bases at V and 7 bases at J; junction bases unmatched: 12. The CDR3 is made up of 13 amino acids. The CDR3 loop reads CAAGGRGRGGYTF. As DNA, the CDR3 is TGTGCCGCAGGTGGCAGGGGGCGCGGTGGCTACACCTTC.

Written as DNA, the CDR3 is TGTGCCAGCTCATCCGACGGAAGCTCCTACAATGAGCAGTTCTTC. Its translation: CASSSDGSSYNEQFF. The chain is built from TRBV18 and TRBJ2-1; D is unresolved. V lost 5 bases and J 0 bases, leaving 11 bases between the germline ends. Germline values: CDR1 KGHSH, CDR2 LQKENI. The CDR3 loop spans 15 amino acids.

This chain links TRBV27 with TRBJ1-5; D is uncertain. CDR1 MNHEY and CDR2 SMNVEV come from the germline V gene (reference sequence). CDR3 size: 18 residues. V lost 5 bases and J lost 5, with 25 bases in between. DNA of the CDR3: TGTGCCAGCAGTGCGACGGGCGTGCCGGTCGATGCGGATCAGCCCCAGCATTTT. It codes for CASSATGVPVDADQPQHF.

The rearrangement uses TRBV11-2 and TRBJ2-5; weak D call: TRBD1 (6 bases). Germline V lookup: CDR1 SGHAT, CDR2 FQNNGV. V lost 7 bases to trimming and J lost 5 bases, with 14 bases between them. This CDR3 is 13 amino acids long. CDR3 protein: CASKQGSLETQYF. The DNA of the CDR3 is TGTGCCAGCAAACAGGGTAGTTTGGAGACCCAGTACTTC.

Here the CDR3 DNA reads TGTGCCAGCATATCAGGACAGGGATCAGGAAACACCATATATTTT. Its translation: CASISGQGSGNTIYF. The chain recombines TRBV6-6 with TRBJ1-3; 8 nucleotides align to TRBD1. The CDR3 runs 15 residues. The germline gives CDR1 MNHNY, CDR2 SVGAGI (reference sequence). V was clipped by 7 bases and J by 4 bases; unmatched bases: 9.

V and J are TRBV7-6 and TRBJ2-5; D ambiguous. This CDR3 contains 15 residues. Germline V gives CDR1 SGHVS, CDR2 FNYEAQ. V shed 2 bases and J shed 4 bases, with 14 bases lying between them. DNA of the CDR3: TGTGCCAGCAGCTTATCGGCCACCCCTGTAGAGACCCAGTACTTC. This gives the protein CASSLSATPVETQYF.

The chain employs TRBV4-3 and TRBJ1-3; TRBD1 aligns across 9 bases. V lost 2 bases to trimming and J lost 3 bases; unmatched junction nucleotides: 5. CDR1 and CDR2 from the germline V gene are LGHNA and YSLEER. The CDR3 extends over 16 amino acids. As DNA, the CDR3 is TGCGCCAGCAGCCAATACGGGACAGGGAGTGGAAACACCATATATTTT. Protein sequence: CASSQYGTGSGNTIYF.

In its sample, this clone was seen once. The V gene is TRBV9, the J gene TRBJ2-1; D might be TRBD1 (6 bases). Germline loops: CDR1 SGDLS, CDR2 YYNGEE. V dropped 3 bases and J dropped 9 bases, with 16 bases sitting between them. The CDR3 sequence is 14 residues long. The CDR3 sequence: CASSGTTGMGEQFF. In DNA, the CDR3 is TGTGCCAGCAGCGGAACCACAGGGATGGGTGAGCAGTTCTTC.

V and J are TRBV7-9 and TRBJ1-1; D gene uncertain. There are 16 residues in the CDR3. The germline V gene has CDR1 SEHNR and CDR2 FQNEAQ (reference sequence). V lost 4 bases and J lost 1, with 16 bases in between. The CDR3 DNA reads TGTGCCAGCAGCTCGGAACTCGACCTGGGGAACACTGAAGCTTTCTTT. It yields the protein CASSSELDLGNTEAFF.

The chain employs TRBV19 and TRBJ1-2; tentative D call: TRBD1 (6 bases). This CDR3 is 15 amino acids long. Per germline, CDR1 LNHDA and CDR2 SQIVND (reference sequence). V was trimmed by 7 bases and J by 0 bases, leaving 15 bases between them. The CDR3 DNA follows: TGTGCCAGTAACCCAACAGGGAAGACTAACTATGGCTACACCTTC. This encodes CASNPTGKTNYGYTF.

The V and J genes are TRBV29-1 and TRBJ2-3; 8 bases line up with TRBD2. The V segment lost 6 bases and the J segment 6 bases; nucleotides outside the gene matches: 11. The CDR3 extends over 14 amino acids. Germline assignment: CDR1 SQVTM and CDR2 ANQGSEA. The CDR3 coding sequence is TGCAGCGTCGCCGTGAGCGGGGGCGTGGATACGCAGTATTTT. Its protein product is CSVAVSGGVDTQYF.